This TCR beta chain emerged from a study of blood T cell repertoires in COVID-19. This CDR3 contains 15 residues. V lost 1 base, J lost 2 bases, and 5 bases stayed unmatched. CDR1 and CDR2 from the germline V gene are SGHVS and FQNEAQ. Only in-frame clones appear in the TCRdb table, and some are missing; sequencing was by immunoSEQ multiplex PCR. The data contain about 220,000 clones, 80% to 85% of them singletons. This chain joins TRBV7-8 and TRBJ2-7; 7 bases agree with TRBD2. The TCR sequence derives from a woman in her 70s with COVID-19, enrolled during active disease. The sample taken for sequencing was peripheral blood. This chain's CDR3 is CASSLGLAEAYEQYF. DNA of the CDR3: TGTGCCAGCAGCTTAGGGCTAGCGGAGGCCTACGAGCAGTACTTC. Together with reference TRBV7-8 and TRBJ2-7, the CDR3 gives the full variable domain: GAGVSQSPRYKVAKRGQDVALRCDPISGHVSLFWYQQALGQGPEFLTYFQNEAQLDKSGLPSDRFFAERPEGSVSTLKIQRTQQEDSAVYLCASSLGLAEAYEQYFGPGTRLTVT.